These T cell receptor beta chains were read from a single sample in a study of metastatic and nonmetastatic thyroid tumors. TCRdb ran MiXCR on the PCR reads. Seen here are around 20,000 clones, around a quarter observed once, and the top ten hold around 5.6%. Sequencing was done on a sample of blood. The receptors here all came from a female donor with papillary thyroid cancer or a benign thyroid nodule (not recorded which). Some clones in this sample may be carry-over from other donors' samples. Each CDR3 is given with its conserved first and last residue. Each record gives: clone size, V gene, D gene, J gene, CDR3 DNA, CDR3 protein. The D gene is left open where the match is weak. Size is stated for part of the rows, as once, few or many counts, or as a class when the clone is expanded.

size: NA
V: TRBV20-1
D: NA
J: TRBJ2-7
DNA: TGCAGTGCTGGAGACGGGAGTGCCGCCCACGGGCAGTACTTC
CDR3: CSAGDGSAAHGQYF

size: once
V: TRBV11-1
D: TRBD1
J: TRBJ1-5
DNA: TGTGCCAGCAGCTCCGGGACAGGGGTTAGCAATCAGCCCCAGCATTTT
CDR3: CASSSGTGVSNQPQHF

size: NA
V: TRBV5-1
D: TRBD1
J: TRBJ2-7
DNA: TGCGCCAGCAGCCCGCATAAGGCAACAGACAGGGGGCGATCCTACGAGCAGTACTTC
CDR3: CASSPHKATDRGRSYEQYF

size: NA
V: TRBV6-4
D: TRBD2
J: TRBJ2-1
DNA: TGTGCCAGCACAACGACTAGCGGAGATTACAATGAGCAGTTCTTC
CDR3: CASTTTSGDYNEQFF

size: once
V: TRBV5-8
D: TRBD1
J: TRBJ1-2
DNA: TGTGCCAGCAGCCAAAAGGACAGGAACTATGGCTACACCTTC
CDR3: CASSQKDRNYGYTF

size: once
V: TRBV7-8
D: NA
J: TRBJ1-4
DNA: TGTGCCAGCAGCTTAGGTCGGGGGAAGGAGGAAAAACTGTTTTTT
CDR3: CASSLGRGKEEKLFF

size: NA
V: TRBV20-1
D: TRBD2
J: TRBJ2-7
DNA: TGCAGTGCTAGAGATTCGAGGACTAGCTGGACTGACTTC
CDR3: CSARDSRTSWTDF

size: NA
V: TRBV11-3
D: NA
J: TRBJ2-7
DNA: TGTGCCATCAGCTTAAACTACGAGCAGTACTTC
CDR3: CAISLNYEQYF

size: many
V: TRBV13
D: NA
J: TRBJ2-5
DNA: TGTGCCAGCAGCTTAGAGGGGGAAGAGACCCAGTACTTC
CDR3: CASSLEGEETQYF

size: NA
V: TRBV4-1
D: NA
J: TRBJ1-3
DNA: TGCGCCAGCAGCCAGACCCGTGGAAACACCATATATTTT
CDR3: CASSQTRGNTIYF

size: once
V: TRBV2
D: NA
J: TRBJ1-3
DNA: TGTGCCAGCAGTGACGTCGGAACTGGAAACACCATATATTTT
CDR3: CASSDVGTGNTIYF

size: NA
V: TRBV30
D: NA
J: TRBJ1-2
DNA: TGTGCCGGAGGGAGGGGAAACTATGGCTACACCTTC
CDR3: CAGGRGNYGYTF

size: NA
V: TRBV4-1
D: NA
J: TRBJ2-5
DNA: TGCGCCAGCAGACCCCTCGGGACACCCAATAGCCAAGAGACCCAGTACTTC
CDR3: CASRPLGTPNSQETQYF

size: NA
V: TRBV20-1
D: TRBD1
J: TRBJ2-3
DNA: TGCAGTGCTAGAGTAATAGGGGGCGCGACAGATACGCAGTATTTT
CDR3: CSARVIGGATDTQYF

size: NA
V: TRBV20-1
D: TRBD2
J: TRBJ2-6
DNA: TGCAGTGCTAGAGGGACTAGCGGGAGCGAAGGTGGGGCCAACGTCCTGACTTTC
CDR3: CSARGTSGSEGGANVLTF

size: medium-sized
V: TRBV10-1
D: NA
J: TRBJ2-2
DNA: TGCGCCAGCAGACTAGAAAGGACCGGGGAGCTGTTTTTT
CDR3: CASRLERTGELFF

size: NA
V: TRBV20-1
D: TRBD1
J: TRBJ2-7
DNA: TGCAGTGCTAGACGTGAGGGGGCGCTTTACGAGCAGTACTTC
CDR3: CSARREGALYEQYF